The 24 T cell receptor beta chains reported below all come from one sample, sequenced in a study of graft-versus-host responses after intestinal transplantation. Some clones are missing from TCRdb's copy, which holds only in-frame ones; the method was immunoSEQ multiplex PCR. This repertoire shows tens of thousands of clones, around nine tenths found once; its top ten account for around 10%. The sample was PBMCs, taken around 430 days after intestinal transplantation. These receptors all stem from a human patient who received an intestinal transplant, so some T cells may come from the graft donor.

The chain uses TRBV11-2 and TRBJ1-3, with D uncertain. CDR3 length: 11 amino acids. Germline V gene sequence: CDR1 SGHAT, CDR2 FQNNGV. V lost 2 bases and J 7 bases, leaving 3 bases between the germline ends. DNA for the CDR3: TGTGCCAGCAGCTTAACCAACACCATATATTTT. It encodes CASSLTNTIYF.

The chain carries TRBV2 and TRBJ2-7; D call uncertain. The CDR3 has 13 residues. The germline V gene encodes CDR1 SNHLY and CDR2 FYNNEI. V gave up 4 bases and J gave up 1 base, with 8 bases separating them. CDR3 DNA: TGTGCCAGCAGTGTTTGGTTTTCCTACGAGCAGTACTTC. Translating gives CASSVWFSYEQYF.

The CDR3 loop is CASSQETGNSYEQYF. In DNA form, the CDR3 reads TGTGCCAGCAGCCAAGAGACAGGGAACTCCTACGAGCAGTACTTC. The chain combines TRBV14 with TRBJ2-7; 7 nucleotides line up with TRBD1. The length of the CDR3 is 15 residues. The V segment lost 0 bases and the J segment 0 bases; nucleotides outside the gene matches: 2. Germline loops: CDR1 SGHDN, CDR2 FVKESK.

The rearrangement uses TRBV7-2 and TRBJ2-7; 10 bases align to TRBD2. In germline, CDR1 is SGHTA, CDR2 FQGNSA. The CDR3 sequence is 14 residues long. J lost 3 bases, V lost 1 base, and 0 bases had no gene match. The CDR3 loop reads CASSLVAGGYEQYF. The CDR3 nucleotides read TGTGCCAGCAGCTTAGTAGCGGGGGGCTACGAGCAGTACTTC.

The J gene is TRBJ2-7, the V gene TRBV6-1; D unresolved. V was pared by 0 bases and J by 2 bases, with 11 bases between. The CDR3 totals 15 residues. Looked up from germline, CDR1 is MNHNS and CDR2 is SASEGT. The CDR3 DNA follows: TGTGCCAGCAGTGAAGCGGTACCCAGTCCCTACGAGCAGTACTTC. Translated: CASSEAVPSPYEQYF.

The chain couples TRBV7-2 to TRBJ2-5; 8 bases fit TRBD1. This CDR3 comprises 14 residues. The V gene's germline CDR1 is SGHTA and CDR2 FQGNSA. V shed 5 bases, J shed 6 bases, and the junction held 8 bases outside the gene matches. This chain's CDR3 is CASSLWTGLKTQYF. DNA of the CDR3: TGTGCCAGCAGCCTCTGGACAGGGTTGAAGACCCAGTACTTC.

The rearrangement uses TRBV5-1 and TRBJ1-3, with D possibly being TRBD1 (5 bases). There are 17 residues in the CDR3. CDR1 SGHRS and CDR2 YFSETQ come from the germline V gene. The ends were cut back, 2 bases at V and 0 bases at J, with 15 bases in the middle. The CDR3 DNA follows: TGCGCCAGCAGCTTCCAAGGGGCAGGGAACTCTGGAAACACCATATATTTT. This codes for CASSFQGAGNSGNTIYF.

The chain recombines TRBV9 with TRBJ1-6; 8 bases are a match to TRBD1. The CDR3 runs 14 residues. The germline V gene encodes CDR1 SGDLS and CDR2 YYNGEE. The V gene end was trimmed by 0 bases and the J gene end by 7 bases; junction bases not matched to a gene: 0. This CDR3 reads CASSVGDRNSPLHF. The CDR3 DNA follows: TGTGCCAGCAGCGTAGGGGACAGGAATTCACCCCTCCACTTT. Drawing the rest from reference TRBV9 and TRBJ1-6, the complete variable domain is DSGVTQTPKHLITATGQRVTLRCSPRSGDLSVYWYQQSLDQGLQFLIQYYNGEERAKGNILERFSAQQFPDLHSELNLSSLELGDSALYFCASSVGDRNSPLHFGNGTRLTVT.

V usage is TRBV18 and J usage is TRBJ2-1; D may be TRBD2 (6 bases). V dropped 1 base and J dropped 7 bases, with 14 bases sitting between them. This CDR3 has 15 residues. Germline V gene sequence: CDR1 KGHSH, CDR2 LQKENI. CDR3 sequence reads: CASSPQAGPANEQFF. The CDR3 DNA reads TGTGCCAGCTCACCACAGGCGGGGCCTGCTAATGAGCAGTTCTTC. Looking up the rest from reference TRBV18 and TRBJ2-1 gives the full variable domain: NAGVMQNPRHLVRRRGQEARLRCSPMKGHSHVYWYRQLPEEGLKFMVYLQKENIIDESGMPKERFSAEFPKEGPSILRIQQVVRGDSAAYFCASSPQAGPANEQFFGPGTRLTVL.

CDR3 residues: CASSQDASGVGEQYF. The CDR3 region has the DNA TGTGCCAGCAGCCAAGATGCGTCGGGGGTGGGCGAGCAGTACTTC. The J gene is TRBJ2-7, the V gene TRBV4-2; perhaps TRBD2 as D (6 bases). Germline-derived CDR1 and CDR2 are LGHNA and YNFKEQ. This CDR3 contains 15 residues. Between the trimmed V and J ends, which lost 0 bases and 6 bases, there was a span of 15 bases.

The V and J genes are TRBV14 and TRBJ2-5; unclear D gene. The CDR3 covers 14 residues. V lost 4 bases and J lost 1, with 10 bases in between. Germline loops: CDR1 SGHDN, CDR2 FVKESK. CDR3 loop: CASSPLGRQETQYF. The CDR3 nucleotides are TGTGCCAGCAGCCCCCTAGGGCGCCAAGAGACCCAGTACTTC.

CDR3 sequence (DNA): TGTGCCAGCAGCTTGGCCGGGGGAAACTATGGCTACACCTTC. Amino acid sequence: CASSLAGGNYGYTF. The rearrangement joins TRBV5-5 to TRBJ1-2; possible D gene TRBD1, 5 bases. CDR1 SGHKS and CDR2 YYEKEE come from the germline V gene (reference sequence). Deletions cut 0 bases from V and 2 bases from J, with 8 bases between. This CDR3 has 14 residues. The full variable domain, rest sourced from reference TRBV5-5 and TRBJ1-2, is DAGVTQSPTHLIKTRGQQVTLRCSPISGHKSVSWYQQVLGQGPQFIFQYYEKEERGRGNFPDRFSARQFPNYSSELNVNALLLGDSALYLCASSLAGGNYGYTFGSGTRLTVV.

The genes are TRBV5-1 and TRBJ1-2; a possible D gene is TRBD1 (6 bases). This CDR3 comprises 18 residues. The V gene's germline CDR1 is SGHRS and CDR2 YFSETQ. Trimming removed 0 bases at V and 4 bases at J, with 22 bases between. CDR3 protein: CASSLVGGWTVRSYGYTF. The CDR3 DNA sequence: TGCGCCAGCAGCTTGGTAGGAGGGTGGACAGTTCGGAGCTATGGCTACACCTTC.

CDR3 coding DNA: TGCGCCAGCAGCCGCGCGGGCATCAATGAGCAGTTCTTC. Its protein product is CASSRAGINEQFF. The V call is TRBV4-1, the J call TRBJ2-1; TRBD2 might be the D (5 bases). Germline V CDR1 and CDR2: MGHRA, YSYEKL. CDR3 length equals 13 residues. V was pared by 4 bases and J by 6 bases, with 10 bases between.

V and J are TRBV6-5 and TRBJ1-2; D is perhaps TRBD1 (6 bases). CDR1 and CDR2 (germline): MNHEY, SVGAGI. This CDR3 region has 13 residues. V lost 0 bases to trimming and J lost 4 bases, with 6 bases between them. DNA of the CDR3: TGTGCCAGCAGTTACTCAGGGGGCTATGGCTACACCTTC. It encodes CASSYSGGYGYTF.

The V and J genes are TRBV15 and TRBJ2-1; tentative D call: TRBD2 (7 bases). Trimming stripped 5 bases from V and 5 bases from J, with 16 bases between. Germline CDR1 and CDR2: LNHNV and YYDKDF (reference sequence). This CDR3 contains 15 residues. CDR3 sequence (DNA): TGTGCCACCAGCTCCGCCGGGGGGCCTGACAATGAGCAGTTCTTC. It encodes CATSSAGGPDNEQFF.

The chain joins TRBV19 to TRBJ2-5, with D perhaps TRBD1 (7 bases). V lost 3 bases to trimming and J lost 0 bases, with 8 bases between them. The CDR3 is made up of 14 amino acids. Germline V gives CDR1 LNHDA, CDR2 SQIVND (reference sequence). The CDR3 protein is CASSIRGDQETQYF. Here the CDR3 DNA reads TGTGCCAGTAGTATCAGGGGGGACCAAGAGACCCAGTACTTC.

This clone occurred a few times. The V and J genes are TRBV6-1 and TRBJ1-5; D uncertain. The CDR3 has 14 residues. The ends were cut back, 6 bases at V and 5 bases at J, with 14 bases in the middle. CDR1 is MNHNS and CDR2 is SASEGT in the germline V gene. The CDR3 region has the DNA TGTGCCAGCAGCCCACGAGGCGGAGATCAGCCCCAGCATTTT. Translating gives CASSPRGGDQPQHF.

The V and J genes are TRBV10-1 and TRBJ2-2; either TRBD1 or TRBD2 may supply D (5 bases each). Germline-derived CDR1 and CDR2 are WNHNN and SYGVQD (reference sequence). The length of the CDR3 is 14 residues. V lost 8 bases, J lost 0 bases, and 10 bases lay in between. CDR3 sequence: CASWGTANTGELFF. The CDR3 nucleotides are TGCGCCAGCTGGGGGACCGCGAACACCGGGGAGCTGTTTTTT.

The chain employs TRBV7-2 and TRBJ2-5; no clear D. V shed 5 bases and J shed 3 bases, with 4 bases lying between them. Germline V lookup: CDR1 SGHTA, CDR2 FQGNSA. This CDR3 spans 11 amino acids. The DNA for the CDR3 is TGTGCCAGCAGCATCAAAGAGACCCAGTACTTC. Its protein product is CASSIKETQYF.

The V call is TRBV11-3, the J call TRBJ2-2, with D possibly matching TRBD1 (5 bases). Germline loops: CDR1 SGHNT, CDR2 YENEEA. V lost 7 bases and J lost 2, with 17 bases in between. The CDR3 contains 16 residues. Written as DNA, the CDR3 is TGTGCCAGCATGCCAAGGGCAGGGAAAAACACCGGGGAGCTGTTTTTT. This sequence encodes CASMPRAGKNTGELFF.

This chain connects TRBV2 to TRBJ2-3; D not certain. In germline, CDR1 is SNHLY, CDR2 FYNNEI. The CDR3 has 12 amino acids. V was shortened by 7 bases and J by 4 bases, with 9 bases between the two germline ends. In DNA form, the CDR3 reads TGTGCCAGCATCGGATTATCAGATACGCAGTATTTT. Protein: CASIGLSDTQYF. The variable domain in full, with the rest retrieved from reference TRBV2 and TRBJ2-3, is EPEVTQTPSHQVTQMGQEVILRCVPISNHLYFYWYRQILGQKVEFLVSFYNNEISEKSEIFDDQFSVERPDGSNFTLKIRSTKLEDSAMYFCASIGLSDTQYFGPGTRLTVL.

V and J are TRBV6-1 and TRBJ2-1; D unresolved. The CDR3 consists of 11 residues. Trimming took off 4 bases at V and 8 bases at J, with 6 bases between the two ends. Germline V lookup: CDR1 MNHNS, CDR2 SASEGT. The CDR3 loop reads CASSGRDEQFF. CDR3 bases: TGTGCCAGCAGTGGCCGGGATGAGCAGTTCTTC.

The rearrangement links TRBV7-9 to TRBJ2-3, with 8 bases aligning to TRBD2. The CDR3 runs 15 residues. Germline V gives CDR1 SEHNR, CDR2 FQNEAQ (reference sequence). The ends lost 0 bases at V and 3 bases at J; junction bases unmatched: 2. CDR3 sequence (DNA): TGTGCCAGCAGCTTAGCCCCTAGCGGGACAGATACGCAGTATTTT. Its protein product is CASSLAPSGTDTQYF.